This T cell receptor beta chain comes out of a study of T cell responses to AZD1222 COVID-19 vaccine. The study's findings and limits: After two AZD1222 doses, spike-specific TCR breadth and depth rose versus day 0. Vaccine-associated CD4 TCRs ranged over spike, dominating at 160-218 and 743-854. Donors, mostly white British, included more females; clonal diversity was possibly underestimated. Researchers took repertoire samples only after the peak T cell response had come.

This CDR3 comprises 15 residues. The germline CDR1 and CDR2 sequences are SGDLS and YYNGEE. The ends were cut back, 4 bases at V and 2 bases at J, with 12 bases in the middle. On this clone: Its antigen is currently unknown.

Data came from immunoSEQ multiplex PCR; TCRdb stores just in-frame clones and leaves some out. The sample consists of approximately 260,000 clones, 85% to 95% of them appearing once. The V gene is TRBV9, the J gene TRBJ2-2; D may be TRBD2 (6 bases). The sample consisted of peripheral blood, taken on day 0 of AZD1222 vaccination. The TCR comes from an adult in good health. The CDR3 DNA reads TGTGCCAGCAGCCCCCCCGGGAGTAACACCGGGGAGCTGTTTTTT. Translation gives CASSPPGSNTGELFF.